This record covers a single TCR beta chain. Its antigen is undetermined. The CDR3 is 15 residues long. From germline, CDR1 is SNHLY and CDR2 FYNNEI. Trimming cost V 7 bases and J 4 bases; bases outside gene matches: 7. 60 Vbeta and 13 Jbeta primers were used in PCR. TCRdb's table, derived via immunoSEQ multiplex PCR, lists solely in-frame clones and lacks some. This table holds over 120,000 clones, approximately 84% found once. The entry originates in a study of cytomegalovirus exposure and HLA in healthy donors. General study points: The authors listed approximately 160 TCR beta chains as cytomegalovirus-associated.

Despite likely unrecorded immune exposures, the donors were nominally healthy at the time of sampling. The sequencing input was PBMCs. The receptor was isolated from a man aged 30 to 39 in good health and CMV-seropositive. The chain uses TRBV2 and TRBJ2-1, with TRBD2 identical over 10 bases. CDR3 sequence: CASKGKAGGYNEQFF. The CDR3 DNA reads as TGTGCCAGCAAGGGGAAAGCGGGGGGGTACAATGAGCAGTTCTTC. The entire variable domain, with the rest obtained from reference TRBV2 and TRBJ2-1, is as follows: EPEVTQTPSHQVTQMGQEVILRCVPISNHLYFYWYRQILGQKVEFLVSFYNNEISEKSEIFDDQFSVERPDGSNFTLKIRSTKLEDSAMYFCASKGKAGGYNEQFFGPGTRLTVL.